Reported below is one TCR beta chain. The antigen remains undetermined. This CDR3 region has 15 residues. V gave up 4 bases and J gave up 1 base; unmatched junction bases: 4. Germline V gene data show CDR1 as SGHDT and CDR2 as YYEEEE. The source of the sample is a study of cytomegalovirus exposure and HLA in healthy donors. Overall study context: In a later analysis, the roughly 120 validation repertoires were reported to have used the same platform as the approximately 700 first-cohort repertoires.

This table comes from immunoSEQ multiplex PCR, and its TCRdb copy is limited to in-frame clones, with some not included. The sample holds over 200,000 clones, 90% seen once. Regarding the study as a whole: The study designated 164 TCR beta chains cytomegalovirus-associated.

What was sequenced was PBMCs. The sequence came from a woman aged 18-30 years in good health and CMV-seronegative. The chain uses TRBV5-6 and TRBJ2-1, with 8 bases that match TRBD2. The CDR3 here is CASSPSGGSYNEQFF. In DNA, the CDR3 is TGTGCCAGCAGCCCAAGCGGGGGATCCTACAATGAGCAGTTCTTC.